These 21 T cell receptor beta chains came from one sample sequenced in a study of spatial heterogeneity in lung cancer. Time point given: sample taken at primary tumor resection. Unsorted whole RNA of tumor, nontumor lung or frozen PBMC was sequenced. TCRdb reanalysed the 5' RACE reads using MiXCR and keeps one entry per CDR3 protein. Of roughly 50,000 distinct CDR3 sequences in the sample, 6.5% to 8% were seen once. The sequencing here drew on PBMCs, taken at surgery. These receptors originate from a female donor with early-stage non-small cell lung cancer.

In its sample, this clonotype was seen many times. The gene calls are TRBV6-2 or TRBV6-3 and TRBJ1-5, with 7 bases that match TRBD1. CDR1 and CDR2 (germline): MNHEY, SVGEGT. With 5 bases clipped from V and 7 bases from J, the junction kept 5 bases outside the gene matches. This CDR3 comprises 13 residues. Written as DNA, the CDR3 is TGTGCCAGCAGTCGGGACAGTATACAGCCCCAGCATTTT. Residues: CASSRDSIQPQHF.

V and J are TRBV4-2 and TRBJ1-1; TRBD1 is a possible D gene (6 bases). CDR1 is LGHNA, CDR2 YNFKEQ, per germline. The CDR3 sequence is 15 residues long. Deletions cut 1 base from V and 7 bases from J, with 16 bases between. The DNA for the CDR3 is TGTGCCAGCAGCCAAGGCGGTCGGGGGGCGGATGAAGCTTTCTTT. Encoded protein: CASSQGGRGADEAFF.

This clonotype occurred a few times. J is TRBJ1-5 and V is TRBV28; perhaps TRBD1 as D (6 bases). The CDR3 runs 15 residues. The germline V and J ends were trimmed by 3 bases and 4 bases, with 13 bases remaining between them. Germline V gene sequence: CDR1 MDHEN, CDR2 SYDVKM. CDR3 nucleotides: TGTGCCAGCAGTTTGAGGCAGGGGAGGAATCAGCCCCAGCATTTT. This translates into CASSLRQGRNQPQHF. Based on the CDR3 plus reference TRBV28 and TRBJ1-5, the full variable domain is DVKVTQSSRYLVKRTGEKVFLECVQDMDHENMFWYRQDPGLGLRLIYFSYDVKMKEKGDIPEGYSVSREKKERFSLILESASTNQTSMYLCASSLRQGRNQPQHFGDGTRLSIL.

Only a few counts were recorded for this clonotype. The V call is TRBV5-4, the J call TRBJ2-4; 9 positions agree with TRBD2. The CDR3 extends over 15 amino acids. Germline assignment: CDR1 SGHNT and CDR2 YYREEE (reference sequence). Trimming took 5 bases from V and 4 from J; bases not matched to a gene: 7. The CDR3 region is CASRDGGGDKNIQYF. DNA of the CDR3: TGTGCCAGCAGAGACGGCGGGGGGGATAAAAACATTCAGTACTTC.

This clonotype appeared many times. This chain links TRBV6-2 or TRBV6-3 with TRBJ1-5; TRBD1 agrees at 9 bases. Looked up from germline, CDR1 is MNHEY and CDR2 is SVGEGT. This CDR3 region has 16 residues. J gave up 7 bases and V 6 bases, and 13 bases lay outside the gene matches. The CDR3 reads CASSRPRGQGQQPQHF. DNA for the CDR3: TGTGCCAGCAGCCGCCCGAGGGGACAGGGTCAACAGCCCCAGCATTTT.

The chain has TRBV30 and TRBJ1-5, with 9 bases that match TRBD1. CDR3 length: 13 residues. Germline lookup yields CDR1 GTSNPN and CDR2 SVGIG (reference sequence). With 5 bases clipped from V and 4 bases from J, the junction kept 3 bases outside the gene matches. The CDR3 coding sequence is TGTGCCTGGGCGGGACAGGGAAATCAGCCCCAGCATTTT. Its translation is CAWAGQGNQPQHF.

This clonotype was observed many times. This chain connects TRBV10-1 to TRBJ2-5; TRBD1 agrees at 8 bases. The CDR3 has 15 residues. Germline lookup yields CDR1 WNHNN and CDR2 SYGVQD (reference sequence). Trimming cost V 0 bases and J 2 bases; bases outside gene matches: 2. For the CDR3, the DNA is TGCGCCAGCAGTGAGTCCAGACAGGGGCAAGAGACCCAGTACTTC. Translation: CASSESRQGQETQYF.

The gene calls are TRBV27 and TRBJ1-2; D gene ambiguous. Germline V lookup: CDR1 MNHEY, CDR2 SMNVEV (reference sequence). V lost 0 bases to trimming and J lost 8 bases, with 10 bases between them. The CDR3 covers 13 residues. In nucleotides, the CDR3 is TGTGCCAGCAGTTTATCAACGGGGTTCGGCTACACCTTC. Its protein product is CASSLSTGFGYTF.

There are many counts of this clonotype. The gene calls are TRBV7-2 and TRBJ2-1, with 7 positions matching TRBD1. After removal of 3 bases from V and 3 bases from J, the junction contained 2 bases not matched to a gene. Germline V gene sequence: CDR1 SGHTA, CDR2 FQGNSA. This CDR3 spans 14 amino acids. CDR3 coding DNA: TGTGCCAGCAGCTTGGGACAGATCTACAATGAGCAGTTCTTC. This encodes CASSLGQIYNEQFF.

This clonotype was counted ten times or more. An end of the junction differs from the germline gene, which may be a read error. This chain connects TRBV7-2 to TRBJ2-1, with 12 nucleotides matching TRBD2. Germline V lookup: CDR1 SGHTA, CDR2 FQGNSA. CDR3 length: 14 residues. CDR3: CASSLAGGFNEQFF. Written as DNA, the CDR3 is TGTGCCAGCAGCCTAGCGGGGGGGTTCAATGAGCAGTTCTTC.

This clonotype was detected many times. V and J are TRBV29-1 and TRBJ1-5, with 8 bases matching TRBD1. This CDR3 has 12 amino acids. CDR1 is SQVTM, CDR2 ANQGSEA, per germline. The trim removed 6 bases at V and 2 bases at J, leaving 0 bases unmatched. The CDR3 DNA is TGCAGCGTGGGACAGGGCAATCAGCCCCAGCATTTT. Its protein product is CSVGQGNQPQHF.

V usage is TRBV30 and J usage is TRBJ1-6; weak D call: TRBD1 (5 bases). The CDR3 sequence is 14 residues long. V lost 5 bases and J 7 bases, leaving 15 bases between the germline ends. Germline V CDR1 and CDR2: GTSNPN, SVGIG (reference sequence). The CDR3 region has the DNA TGTGCCTGGCAAGGGACCCACGGGAATTCACCCCTCCACTTT. This codes for CAWQGTHGNSPLHF.

This clonotype has a count of ten or more. The chain carries TRBV20-1 and TRBJ1-5; 8 nucleotides agree with TRBD1. The CDR3 consists of 14 residues. Germline V gene lookup returns CDR1 DFQATT and CDR2 SNEGSKA (reference sequence). The ends lost 3 bases at V and 4 bases at J; junction bases unmatched: 5. The CDR3 region is CSARTGEGNQPQHF. The CDR3 nucleotides read TGCAGTGCTAGGACAGGGGAGGGGAATCAGCCCCAGCATTTT.

There are a few counts of this clonotype. V is TRBV6-2 or TRBV6-3 and J is TRBJ2-7; 8 bases agree with TRBD2. From germline, CDR1 is MNHEY and CDR2 SVGEGT. V shed 6 bases, J shed 4 bases, and the junction held 8 bases outside the gene matches. The CDR3 runs to 14 residues. The CDR3 DNA reads TGTGCCAGCAGCCCCAGCGGGGGTTGGTACGAGCAGTACTTC. Amino acids: CASSPSGGWYEQYF.

Ten or more counts support this clonotype. This chain uses TRBV20-1 with TRBJ1-5, with 9 bases identical to TRBD1. This CDR3 comprises 15 residues. Germline CDR1 reads DFQATT; CDR2 reads SNEGSKA (reference sequence). Trimming took 6 bases from V and 2 from J; bases not matched to a gene: 8. The CDR3 is CSAMTGGWGNQPQHF. The CDR3, as DNA: TGCAGTGCCATGACAGGGGGGTGGGGCAATCAGCCCCAGCATTTT.

In its sample, this clonotype was seen a few times. V is TRBV5-1 and J is TRBJ1-2; 8 bases match TRBD1. The germline CDR1 and CDR2 sequences are SGHRS and YFSETQ. The CDR3 runs 13 residues. The V gene end was trimmed by 0 bases and the J gene end by 9 bases; junction bases not matched to a gene: 4. The DNA of the CDR3 is TGCGCCAGCAGCTTGGACGGACAGGGAAGCTACACCTTC. Amino acids: CASSLDGQGSYTF.

V is TRBV7-2 and J is TRBJ2-1, with D possibly TRBD2 on 7 matching bases. CDR1 SGHTA and CDR2 FQGNSA come from the germline V gene. Between the trimmed V and J ends, which lost 1 base and 7 bases, there was a span of 17 bases. CDR3 length equals 16 residues. This CDR3 is CASSLVRGGLRNEQFF. CDR3 nucleotides: TGTGCCAGCAGCTTAGTAAGGGGGGGGCTTCGAAATGAGCAGTTCTTC.

The V and J genes are TRBV20-1 and TRBJ2-7; the match to TRBD2 covers 16 bases. Germline V gene lookup returns CDR1 DFQATT and CDR2 SNEGSKA (reference sequence). The CDR3 contains 18 residues. The V gene end was trimmed by 2 bases and the J gene end by 4 bases; junction bases not matched to a gene: 11. CDR3 DNA sequence: TGCAGTGCTAGACCGTCCGGGACTAGCGGGGGGGCCAGGTACGAGCAGTACTTC. Its protein product is CSARPSGTSGGARYEQYF.

This chain uses TRBV19 with TRBJ1-5; 10 bases line up with TRBD1. J was trimmed by 5 bases and V by 4 bases; bases with no gene match: 17. There are 19 residues in the CDR3. From germline, CDR1 is LNHDA and CDR2 SQIVND (reference sequence). The CDR3 nucleotides read TGTGCCAGTAGTACTTCCGGGACAGGGGCTTCGTTGGGTTATCAGCCCCAGCATTTT. This sequence encodes CASSTSGTGASLGYQPQHF.

The chain uses TRBV9 and TRBJ1-1; 7 bases fit TRBD1. Germline V gives CDR1 SGDLS, CDR2 YYNGEE. This CDR3 contains 16 residues. V shed 5 bases, J shed 0 bases, and the junction held 10 bases outside the gene matches. The CDR3 bases are TGTGCCAGCAGTTTCGCCCCGACAGGGTTGAACACTGAAGCTTTCTTT. Its protein is CASSFAPTGLNTEAFF. The full variable domain, rest sourced from reference TRBV9 and TRBJ1-1, is DSGVTQTPKHLITATGQRVTLRCSPRSGDLSVYWYQQSLDQGLQFLIQYYNGEERAKGNILERFSAQQFPDLHSELNLSSLELGDSALYFCASSFAPTGLNTEAFFGQGTRLTVV.

The table lists this clonotype with a few counts. The chain uses TRBV20-1 and TRBJ2-7; D is possibly TRBD1 (5 bases). This CDR3 is 12 amino acids long. Trimming removed 3 bases from V and 3 bases from J, with 9 bases in between. Germline V gene sequence: CDR1 DFQATT, CDR2 SNEGSKA (reference sequence). DNA for the CDR3: TGCAGTGCTAGGACAGCGAGCTACGAGCAGTACTTC. This gives the protein CSARTASYEQYF.